Listed here are 13 T cell receptor beta chains from one sample, sequenced in a study of cytomegalovirus exposure and HLA in healthy donors. PCR involved 60 Vbeta and 13 Jbeta primers. Clones were read by immunoSEQ multiplex PCR, and TCRdb kept only the in-frame ones, dropping some. The table includes 160,000 or so clones, roughly 80% detected once. Sequenced input: PBMCs. Receptors were obtained from a man aged 30 to 39 in good health and CMV-seronegative.

The chain links TRBV6-6 to TRBJ1-3; possible D gene TRBD1, 6 bases. The CDR3 runs to 15 residues. V shed 4 bases and J shed 2 bases, with 12 bases lying between them. CDR1 is MNHNY, CDR2 SVGAGI, per germline (reference sequence). CDR3 DNA: TGTGCCAGCAGTTGGGCAACAGGGACTGGAAACACCATATATTTT. Its translation is CASSWATGTGNTIYF.

The J gene is TRBJ2-5, the V gene TRBV9; 9 bases map to TRBD2. The J call may be wrong; the DNA end is better matched by TRBJ2-7. Germline V CDR1 and CDR2: SGDLS, YYNGEE. There are 14 residues in the CDR3. The CDR3 nucleotides read TGTGCCAGCAGCACCGGGACTAGCTCGTCCGAGCAGTACTTC. Translation gives CASSTGTSSSEQYF.

The chain joins TRBV4-2 to TRBJ1-3; D uncertain. The ends were cut back, 0 bases at V and 0 bases at J, with 12 bases in the middle. Germline values: CDR1 LGHNA, CDR2 YNFKEQ. The CDR3 extends over 17 amino acids. The CDR3 DNA sequence: TGTGCCAGCAGCCAAGATTCTACCGGGGACTCTGGAAACACCATATATTTT. It translates to CASSQDSTGDSGNTIYF.

This clone turned up a few times. The chain employs TRBV2 and TRBJ1-1; TRBD1 matches 8 bases. The CDR3 loop spans 11 amino acids. Germline V gives CDR1 SNHLY, CDR2 FYNNEI. V gave up 11 bases and J gave up 5 bases; unmatched junction bases: 4. CDR3 nucleotide sequence: TGTGCCGGACAGGGCCTGACTGAAGCTTTCTTT. It encodes CAGQGLTEAFF.

This clone was counted a few times. The V gene is TRBV13, the J gene TRBJ1-1, with 10 nucleotides matching TRBD1. V lost 4 bases, J lost 7 bases, and 3 bases stayed unmatched. The CDR3 contains 13 residues. Germline values: CDR1 PRHDT, CDR2 FYEKMQ (reference sequence). CDR3 DNA sequence: TGTGCCAGCAGCTCCGGGACAGGGGTTGAAGCTTTCTTT. Amino acid sequence: CASSSGTGVEAFF.

The J gene is TRBJ2-3, the V gene TRBV27, with D possibly being TRBD2 (6 bases). V shed 0 bases and J shed 2 bases, with 15 bases lying between them. Germline V gene lookup returns CDR1 MNHEY and CDR2 SMNVEV (reference sequence). CDR3 length: 17 amino acids. CDR3 coding DNA: TGTGCCAGCAGTTTATCGGTAGCGGACCTTATCACAGATACGCAGTATTTT. It is translated as CASSLSVADLITDTQYF.

The rearrangement links TRBV10-1 to TRBJ2-1; D uncertain. This CDR3 has 12 residues. With 2 bases removed from V and 7 bases from J, the gap between germline ends came to 6 bases. The V gene's germline CDR1 is WNHNN and CDR2 SYGVQD (reference sequence). The CDR3 DNA sequence: TGCGCCAGCAGTGAGACTTTTAATGAGCAGTTCTTC. Its translation: CASSETFNEQFF.

The gene calls are TRBV7-9 and TRBJ2-5; D call uncertain. Germline V gene data show CDR1 as SEHNR and CDR2 as FQNEAQ (reference sequence). V shed 3 bases and J shed 1 base, with 6 bases lying between them. This CDR3 spans 13 amino acids. The CDR3 region has the DNA TGTGCCAGCAGCTTTCCTCGCCAAGAGACCCAGTACTTC. Protein product: CASSFPRQETQYF.

The V and J genes are TRBV28 and TRBJ1-5, with D possibly TRBD1 on 6 matching bases. The germline V and J ends were trimmed by 3 bases and 3 bases, with 9 bases remaining between them. The CDR3 has 14 amino acids. CDR1 and CDR2 (germline): MDHEN, SYDVKM. CDR3 nucleotide sequence: TGTGCCAGCAGTTTTACAGGGACCAATCAGCCCCAGCATTTT. As protein: CASSFTGTNQPQHF.

The genes are TRBV9 and TRBJ2-7, with D possibly TRBD1 on 7 matching bases. The germline gives CDR1 SGDLS, CDR2 YYNGEE. The CDR3 runs 15 residues. The V end lost 0 bases, the J end lost 4 bases, and 14 bases lay between the germline ends. CDR3 sequence reads: CASSVAEGALYEQYF. The CDR3 DNA follows: TGTGCCAGCAGCGTAGCGGAGGGGGCGCTATACGAGCAGTACTTC.

The chain combines TRBV5-4 with TRBJ2-7; D perhaps matches TRBD1 (6 bases). The germline V gene has CDR1 SGHNT and CDR2 YYREEE (reference sequence). This CDR3 comprises 13 residues. V was clipped by 7 bases and J by 6 bases, with 17 bases between them. The CDR3 DNA follows: TGTGCCAGCCGCCACCCCAGGGGTTCCGAGCAGTACTTC. The encoded protein is CASRHPRGSEQYF.

This clone has just a few counts. The chain links TRBV19 to TRBJ2-6; D call uncertain. Trimming shortened V by 5 bases and J by 0 bases, and 8 bases separated the two germline ends. CDR3 length: 15 residues. Per the germline V gene, CDR1 is LNHDA and CDR2 is SQIVND (reference sequence). The CDR3 DNA is TGTGCCAGTAGTCCCTACTTCTCTGGGGCCAACGTCCTGACTTTC. It yields the protein CASSPYFSGANVLTF. The full variable domain, completed using reference TRBV19 and TRBJ2-6, is DGGITQSPKYLFRKEGQNVTLSCEQNLNHDAMYWYRQDPGQGLRLIYYSQIVNDFQKGDIAEGYSVSREKKESFPLTVTSAQKNPTAFYLCASSPYFSGANVLTFGAGSRLTVL.

The chain is built from TRBV4-3 and TRBJ1-6; TRBD1 aligns across 9 bases. V gave up 0 bases and J gave up 8 bases; unmatched junction bases: 14. The CDR3 is made up of 19 amino acids. Germline V gene sequence: CDR1 LGHNA, CDR2 YSLEER. The CDR3 bases are TGCGCCAGCAGCCAAGAGTTAAGGACAGGGGCGTTCGGCGATTCACCCCTCCACTTT. Encoded protein: CASSQELRTGAFGDSPLHF.